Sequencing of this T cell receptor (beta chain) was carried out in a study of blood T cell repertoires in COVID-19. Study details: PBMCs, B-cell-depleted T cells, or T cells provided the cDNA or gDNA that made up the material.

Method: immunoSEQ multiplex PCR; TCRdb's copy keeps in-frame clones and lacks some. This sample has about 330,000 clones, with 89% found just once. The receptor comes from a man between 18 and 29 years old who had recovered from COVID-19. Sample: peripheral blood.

CDR3 sequence: CASSLTSGGAETQYF. The CDR3 DNA reads as TGTGCCAGCAGTCTGACTAGCGGGGGGGCAGAGACCCAGTACTTC. The chain employs TRBV11-1 and TRBJ2-5; 14 nucleotides line up with TRBD2. V lost 6 bases to trimming and J lost 4 bases; unmatched junction nucleotides: 4. CDR3 length: 15 residues. In germline, CDR1 is SGHAT, CDR2 FQDESV (reference sequence).